Detailed here is one TCR beta chain. The antigen is undetermined. Just one base apart from a much larger clone, this may be a read error. These data belong to a study of T cells in Graves' hyperthyroidism and ophthalmopathy. Points from the study as a whole: With a median lead of around 6.7 months before onset, the model predicted ophthalmopathy.

From RNA transcripts, TCR beta CDR3 regions were amplified. TCR CDR3 regions were first amplified by RT-PCR with HTBI primers. From the multiplex PCR reads, TCRdb called clonotypes with MiXCR, one entry per CDR3 protein. The table shows around 700,000 distinct CDR3 sequences, with 30% to 40% occurring only once. The CDR3 contains 14 residues. Germline CDR1 and CDR2: SGDLS and YYNGEE. V shed 4 bases, J shed 6 bases, and the junction held 10 bases outside the gene matches. The diagnostic basis comprised clinical symptoms, serum thyroxine and TRAb, thyroid ultrasound and orbital computed tomography. Fresh peripheral blood, approximately 10 ml, was the source of the PBMCs.

Sequencing was carried out using blood. The receptor was derived from a woman aged 40 to 50 with Graves' hyperthyroidism. This chain links TRBV9 with TRBJ2-7, with 7 bases fitting TRBD2. CDR3 loop: CASSPHGRGVEQYF. The CDR3 DNA sequence: TGTGCCAGCAGCCCCCACGGACGGGGGGTCGAGCAGTACTTC.